This T cell receptor beta chain was sequenced during a study of blood T cell repertoires in COVID-19. For the study at large: Specimens from acute and convalescent COVID-19 originated in the United States, Italy and Spain. In each case, the material was cDNA or gDNA derived from T cells, B-cell-depleted T cells, or PBMCs.

Methods used by the authors: Nucleated cell counts were estimated from reference gene primer amplification. Using immunoSEQ multiplex PCR, the repertoire was profiled, and TCRdb retains in-frame clones only, with some absent. Clone size and the V and J calls come from that table; the DNA yielded D and trimming. This sample has fewer than 85,000 clones; about 68% occur once, and the top ten carry 35%. This clone came up a few times. The CDR3 loop spans 15 amino acids. The germline gives CDR1 MNHNS, CDR2 SASEGT. V shed 3 bases and J shed 0 bases, with 9 bases lying between them. This TCR was sampled from a woman in her 70s with acute or convalescent COVID-19. The sample was peripheral blood. V is TRBV6-1 and J is TRBJ2-1; no firm D call. The CDR3 region has the DNA TGTGCCAGCAGTGAGGGCCCGAGCTCCTACAATGAGCAGTTCTTC. Translated: CASSEGPSSYNEQFF.